The present T cell receptor (beta chain) was sequenced within a study of T cell changes during pregnancy in multiple sclerosis. Trimming cost V 3 bases and J 4 bases; bases outside gene matches: 4. CDR3 length: 14 residues. Germline-derived CDR1 and CDR2 are KGHSH and LQKENI. TCRdb's copy holds only in-frame clones and misses some; the assay was immunoSEQ multiplex PCR. The table includes tens of thousands of clones, around 94% detected once. This chain uses TRBV18 with TRBJ2-5, with TRBD1 matching over 8 bases. The source material was peripheral blood, sampled in the third trimester of pregnancy. This receptor was identified in a female donor with multiple sclerosis, enrolled in a pregnancy study. The CDR3 spells CASSPGTGTETQYF. The CDR3 coding sequence is TGTGCCAGCTCACCGGGGACAGGTACAGAGACCCAGTACTTC. The full variable domain, its missing parts supplied by reference TRBV18 and TRBJ2-5, is NAGVMQNPRHLVRRRGQEARLRCSPMKGHSHVYWYRQLPEEGLKFMVYLQKENIIDESGMPKERFSAEFPKEGPSILRIQQVVRGDSAAYFCASSPGTGTETQYFGPGTRLLVL.